One and the same sample provided the 16 T cell receptor beta chains below, sequenced in a study of blood T cell repertoires in COVID-19. Some clones are missing from TCRdb's copy, which holds only in-frame ones; the method was immunoSEQ multiplex PCR. The profile shows more than 150,000 clones, 85% to 90% of them singletons. Source material: peripheral blood. The source of these receptors is a middle-aged man with active or convalescent COVID-19.

This clone has just a few counts. The chain links TRBV15 to TRBJ2-1, with TRBD2 identical over 12 bases. The J segment lost 8 bases and the V segment lost 5 bases, leaving 4 bases of the junction unmatched. This CDR3 has 14 amino acids. CDR1 LNHNV and CDR2 YYDKDF come from the germline V gene (reference sequence). The CDR3 protein is CATSPRLAGDEQFF. Written as DNA, the CDR3 is TGTGCCACCAGCCCTCGACTAGCGGGGGATGAGCAGTTCTTC.

On this clone: Other DNA sequences of this sample code for an identical CDR3. The rearrangement joins TRBV7-2 to TRBJ1-5; D gene uncertain. The V gene lost 3 bases and the J gene lost 4 bases, with 7 bases spanning the gap. Per the germline V gene, CDR1 is SGHTA and CDR2 is FQGNSA. The CDR3 sequence is 13 residues long. The CDR3 is CASSLERNQPQHF. Written as DNA, the CDR3 is TGTGCCAGCAGCTTGGAGAGGAATCAGCCCCAGCATTTT.

The chain couples TRBV4-2 to TRBJ2-5; 10 nucleotides line up with TRBD2. The germline V gene has CDR1 LGHNA and CDR2 YNFKEQ. Losses at the gene ends were 1 base for V and 5 bases for J; bases not matched to a gene: 7. This CDR3 region has 16 residues. The CDR3 sequence is CASSQGAGGPRETQYF. The CDR3 DNA follows: TGTGCCAGCAGCCAAGGAGCGGGGGGGCCCCGGGAGACCCAGTACTTC.

The V and J genes are TRBV11-2 and TRBJ2-5; 7 bases match TRBD2. The CDR3 is 14 residues long. Losses at the gene ends were 5 bases for V and 4 bases for J; bases not matched to a gene: 7. From germline, CDR1 is SGHAT and CDR2 FQNNGV. The CDR3: CASSLRTSRETQYF. CDR3 bases: TGTGCCAGCAGCCTACGGACTAGTCGAGAGACCCAGTACTTC.

The rearrangement uses TRBV5-1 and TRBJ1-3; TRBD1 agrees at 7 bases. V was clipped by 0 bases and J by 0 bases; unmatched bases: 6. Germline V gene lookup returns CDR1 SGHRS and CDR2 YFSETQ. There are 17 residues in the CDR3. CDR3 coding DNA: TGCGCCAGCAGCTTGGGGGCGGGACAGCCCTCTGGAAACACCATATATTTT. Encoded protein: CASSLGAGQPSGNTIYF.

V and J are TRBV7-9 and TRBJ1-2; D is ambiguous. The length of the CDR3 is 14 residues. The germline V gene encodes CDR1 SEHNR and CDR2 FQNEAQ (reference sequence). V was shortened by 5 bases and J by 4 bases, with 14 bases between the two germline ends. The CDR3 DNA reads TGTGCCAGCAGCATTAACGAGGTCCTCTATGGCTACACCTTC. Translating it yields CASSINEVLYGYTF.

The chain is built from TRBV7-8 and TRBJ2-1; D might be TRBD1 (6 bases). Per germline, CDR1 SGHVS and CDR2 FQNEAQ. The V and J ends lost 5 bases and 2 bases respectively, with 19 bases between them. The CDR3 sequence is 17 residues long. CDR3 nucleotide sequence: TGTGCCAGCAGCCCTTATGGGTCACAGGGTCCCTACAATGAGCAGTTCTTC. Translated, it gives CASSPYGSQGPYNEQFF. Supplemented by reference TRBV7-8 and TRBJ2-1, the full variable domain reads GAGVSQSPRYKVAKRGQDVALRCDPISGHVSLFWYQQALGQGPEFLTYFQNEAQLDKSGLPSDRFFAERPEGSVSTLKIQRTQQEDSAVYLCASSPYGSQGPYNEQFFGPGTRLTVL.

The rearrangement uses TRBV12-5 and TRBJ2-7, with D tentatively TRBD2 (6 bases). The germline V gene has CDR1 LGHNT and CDR2 FRNRAP. Trimming pared 6 bases from V and 6 bases from J, leaving 15 bases between. This CDR3 is 13 amino acids long. The CDR3 sequence: CASGDAGTGEQYF. DNA for the CDR3: TGTGCTAGTGGGGACGCCGGGACTGGCGAGCAGTACTTC.

The chain uses TRBV12-3 or TRBV12-4 and TRBJ1-1; D is undetermined. The CDR3 extends over 13 amino acids. Trimming pared 6 bases from V and 11 bases from J, leaving 19 bases between. CDR3 amino acids: CASSPAKSGGAFF. In DNA, the CDR3 is TGTGCCAGCAGCCCTGCTAAATCAGGTGGGGCTTTCTTT.

The J gene is TRBJ2-7, the V gene TRBV30; 12 nucleotides line up with TRBD2. CDR1 and CDR2 from the germline V gene are GTSNPN and SVGIG (reference sequence). This CDR3 region has 13 residues. V gave up 3 bases and J gave up 3 bases; unmatched junction bases: 0. DNA of the CDR3: TGTGCCTGGAGACTAGCGGGGGGCTACGAGCAGTACTTC. Amino acid sequence: CAWRLAGGYEQYF.

The CDR3 sequence is CASSVGRGAHTYEQYF. Here the CDR3 DNA reads TGTGCCAGCAGCGTAGGGAGAGGAGCTCACACCTACGAGCAGTACTTC. The chain has TRBV9 and TRBJ2-7, with unresolved D. This CDR3 contains 16 residues. Per germline, CDR1 SGDLS and CDR2 YYNGEE. V was shortened by 0 bases and J by 2 bases, with 15 bases between the two germline ends.

The chain is built from TRBV6-2 or TRBV6-3 and TRBJ1-5, with D uncertain. V lost 4 bases and J lost 4, with 8 bases in between. CDR3 length: 13 residues. Germline V lookup: CDR1 MNHEY, CDR2 SVGEGT. CDR3 DNA sequence: TGTGCCAGCAGTTCCCTGCAGAATCAGCCCCAGCATTTT. It is translated as CASSSLQNQPQHF.

The rearrangement uses TRBV19 and TRBJ2-2; no firm D call. From germline, CDR1 is LNHDA and CDR2 SQIVND (reference sequence). Trimming left V 0 bases short and J 5 bases short, with 4 bases between. The CDR3 loop spans 13 amino acids. The CDR3 loop is CASSIDRTGELFF. The CDR3 nucleotides are TGTGCCAGTAGTATAGACAGAACCGGGGAGCTGTTTTTT.

The chain links TRBV6-1 to TRBJ2-7, with 12 bases aligning to TRBD2. Per germline, CDR1 MNHNS and CDR2 SASEGT. V was clipped by 1 base and J by 4 bases; unmatched bases: 2. The CDR3 contains 15 residues. The CDR3, as DNA: TGTGCCAGCAGTGAAGGACTAGCGGGGGCGTACGAGCAGTACTTC. The encoded protein is CASSEGLAGAYEQYF.

CDR3 coding DNA: TGCGCCAGCAGCTTGGAACCTTGGGGCGGGGGGAGCACAGATACGCAGTATTTT. Protein product: CASSLEPWGGGSTDTQYF. The V and J genes are TRBV5-1 and TRBJ2-3, with TRBD2 matching over 8 bases. This CDR3 has 18 residues. CDR1 and CDR2 from the germline V gene are SGHRS and YFSETQ. Losses at the gene ends were 0 bases for V and 0 bases for J; bases not matched to a gene: 9.

This chain joins TRBV7-2 and TRBJ2-2, with D perhaps TRBD1 (5 bases). Trimming shortened V by 0 bases and J by 4 bases, and 6 bases separated the two germline ends. Germline lookup yields CDR1 SGHTA and CDR2 FQGNSA. The CDR3 covers 14 residues. The CDR3 is CASSLARATGELFF. The CDR3 region has the DNA TGTGCCAGCAGCTTAGCCAGGGCCACCGGGGAGCTGTTTTTT.